This section outlines one T cell receptor (beta chain) sequence together with its context. J lost 5 bases, V lost 6 bases, and 12 bases had no gene match. This CDR3 has 15 amino acids. Germline CDR1 is LNHDA and CDR2 is SQIVND (reference sequence). The data derive from a study of blood T cell repertoires in COVID-19. Repertoires were generated with immunoSEQ multiplex PCR, while TCRdb's copy carries only in-frame clones and drops some. The table shows 88,000 or so clones, with about 85% occurring only once. The V call is TRBV19, the J call TRBJ1-1; TRBD1 matches at 7 bases. The material sequenced was peripheral blood. The sequence was collected from a human donor in a cohort sampled during active COVID-19. Here the CDR3 reads CASRNRGRGGTEAFF. CDR3 coding DNA: TGTGCCAGTAGGAACAGGGGCCGCGGAGGGACTGAAGCTTTCTTT.